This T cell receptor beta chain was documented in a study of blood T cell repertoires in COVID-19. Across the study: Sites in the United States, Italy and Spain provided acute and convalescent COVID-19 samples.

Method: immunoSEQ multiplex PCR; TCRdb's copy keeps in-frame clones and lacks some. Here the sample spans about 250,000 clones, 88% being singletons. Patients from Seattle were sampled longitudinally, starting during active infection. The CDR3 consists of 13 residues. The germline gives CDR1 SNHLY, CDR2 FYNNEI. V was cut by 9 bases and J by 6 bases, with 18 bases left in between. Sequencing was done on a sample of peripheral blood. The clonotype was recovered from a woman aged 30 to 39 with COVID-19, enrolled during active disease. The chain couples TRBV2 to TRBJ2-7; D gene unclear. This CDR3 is CASYLVGSAEQYF. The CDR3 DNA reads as TGTGCCAGTTACCTAGTCGGGTCGGCCGAGCAGTACTTC.